Each of the 26 T cell receptor beta chains below was sequenced from the same sample in a study of OX40 agonist ivuxolimab in advanced cancers. Profiled with immunoSEQ multiplex PCR; TCRdb holds only in-frame clones, not every one. The data hold about 48,000 clones, with about 90% observed a single time. Sequences were derived from CD4+ or CD8+ T cells sorted from blood, sampled in a trial of the OX40 agonist ivuxolimab. The origin of the receptors is an adult with an advanced solid tumor such as melanoma, head and neck, liver or kidney cancer.

The chain employs TRBV4-3 and TRBJ2-7; 10 bases line up with TRBD1. Germline CDR1 reads LGHNA; CDR2 reads YSLEER. The J segment lost 7 bases and the V segment lost 0 bases, leaving 6 bases of the junction unmatched. The CDR3 runs to 15 residues. CDR3 sequence: CASSQEGTGVGEQYF. The DNA for the CDR3 is TGCGCCAGCAGCCAAGAGGGGACAGGGGTGGGGGAGCAGTACTTC.

The V gene is TRBV27, the J gene TRBJ1-1, with TRBD1 matching over 7 bases. Germline loops: CDR1 MNHEY, CDR2 SMNVEV (reference sequence). Germline trimming cut 0 bases from V and 5 bases from J; bases unmatched to any gene: 3. The CDR3 spans 14 residues. Written as DNA, the CDR3 is TGTGCCAGCAGTTTATCAGGGGGCAGGACTGAAGCTTTCTTT. Its translation is CASSLSGGRTEAFF.

This clone was seen just once. The rearrangement joins TRBV4-3 to TRBJ2-1; 10 bases agree with TRBD1. CDR3 length equals 15 residues. The V and J ends lost 4 bases and 6 bases, in that order; junction bases with no gene match: 6. Germline V gene data show CDR1 as LGHNA and CDR2 as YSLEER. The CDR3 is CASSPATGGINEQFF. CDR3 nucleotides: TGCGCCAGCAGCCCCGCGACAGGGGGCATCAATGAGCAGTTCTTC.

The table lists this clone with a count of one. This chain connects TRBV30 to TRBJ2-1, with 8 positions matching TRBD2. The J segment lost 9 bases and the V segment lost 8 bases, leaving 9 bases of the junction unmatched. This CDR3 contains 12 residues. Germline CDR1 reads GTSNPN; CDR2 reads SVGIG (reference sequence). The CDR3 DNA sequence: TGTGCCCAGGTGACTAGCGAAGGTGAGCAGTTCTTC. This encodes CAQVTSEGEQFF.

This chain links TRBV5-4 with TRBJ2-7; 7 nucleotides match TRBD2. V lost 2 bases and J lost 0; bases outside the gene matches: 11. The CDR3 has 17 residues. Germline CDR1 SGHNT, CDR2 YYREEE (reference sequence). CDR3: CASSLLSGGNPSYEQYF. As DNA, the CDR3 is TGTGCCAGCAGCTTACTCTCCGGGGGGAACCCCTCCTACGAGCAGTACTTC.

V usage is TRBV2 and J usage is TRBJ2-1; 7 bases agree with TRBD1. Germline CDR1 and CDR2: SNHLY and FYNNEI. Trimming cost V 8 bases and J 6 bases; bases outside gene matches: 7. The CDR3 totals 13 residues. CDR3 sequence (DNA): TGTGCCAGCCCCCTCGGACAGGCCAATGAGCAGTTCTTC. Its translation is CASPLGQANEQFF.

The chain couples TRBV6-1 to TRBJ1-5; 7 positions agree with TRBD1. CDR1 and CDR2 (germline): MNHNS, SASEGT. The V segment lost 5 bases and the J segment 3 bases; nucleotides outside the gene matches: 7. CDR3 length equals 15 residues. The CDR3 coding sequence is TGTGCCAGCAGTAAAGGAGGGGGCAACAATCAGCCCCAGCATTTT. Translated: CASSKGGGNNQPQHF.

The J gene is TRBJ2-2, the V gene TRBV27; 8 nucleotides match TRBD1. The V and J ends lost 2 bases and 6 bases, in that order; junction bases with no gene match: 2. The CDR3 extends over 14 amino acids. The germline CDR1 and CDR2 sequences are MNHEY and SMNVEV (reference sequence). The DNA of the CDR3 is TGTGCCAGCAGTTTAACAGGGGGAGCCGGGGAGCTGTTTTTT. It codes for CASSLTGGAGELFF.

The genes are TRBV30 and TRBJ1-2, with 8 positions matching TRBD1. Germline assignment: CDR1 GTSNPN and CDR2 SVGIG (reference sequence). J gave up 6 bases and V 4 bases, and 7 bases lay outside the gene matches. This CDR3 has 13 amino acids. The CDR3 is CAWNGRQGNGYTF. As DNA, the CDR3 is TGTGCCTGGAACGGAAGACAGGGGAATGGCTACACCTTC.

The gene calls are TRBV7-6 and TRBJ2-3; 9 positions agree with TRBD2. The CDR3 extends over 17 amino acids. The V segment lost 1 base and the J segment 1 base; nucleotides outside the gene matches: 6. The germline V gene has CDR1 SGHVS and CDR2 FNYEAQ. This chain's CDR3 is CASSLGLASGGTDTQYF. DNA of the CDR3: TGTGCCAGCAGCTTAGGGCTGGCTAGCGGGGGCACAGATACGCAGTATTTT.

The chain recombines TRBV5-6 with TRBJ2-7; D gene unclear. There are 12 residues in the CDR3. The germline gives CDR1 SGHDT, CDR2 YYEEEE. The V and J ends lost 4 bases and 5 bases respectively, with 10 bases between them. CDR3 coding DNA: TGTGCCAGCAGCGTCTCCGGAAACGAGCAGTACTTC. Protein product: CASSVSGNEQYF.

This clone was observed a single time. V usage is TRBV5-1 and J usage is TRBJ2-2; tentative D call: TRBD1 (5 bases). The germline V gene encodes CDR1 SGHRS and CDR2 YFSETQ. V was cut by 3 bases and J by 6 bases, with 15 bases left in between. This CDR3 is 15 amino acids long. The CDR3 is CASSSRAGFAGELFF. DNA for the CDR3: TGCGCCAGCAGCTCAAGGGCAGGGTTTGCCGGGGAGCTGTTTTTT. Full variable domain (remainder filled in from reference TRBV5-1 and TRBJ2-2): KAGVTQTPRYLIKTRGQQVTLSCSPISGHRSVSWYQQTPGQGLQFLFEYFSETQRNKGNFPGRFSGRQFSNSRSEMNVSTLELGDSALYLCASSSRAGFAGELFFGEGSRLTVL.

The CDR3 here is CASSQQPNYGYTF. The CDR3 coding sequence is TGCGCCAGCAGCCAACAGCCGAACTATGGCTACACCTTC. J is TRBJ1-2 and V is TRBV10-2, with D uncertain. Per germline, CDR1 WSHSY and CDR2 SAAADI. This CDR3 is 13 amino acids long. The V end was cut by 6 bases, the J end by 2 bases, with 10 bases between.

This sequence joins TRBV27 and TRBJ2-1, with D maybe TRBD2 (6 bases). V was pared by 5 bases and J by 3 bases, with 14 bases between. This CDR3 spans 15 amino acids. Germline lookup yields CDR1 MNHEY and CDR2 SMNVEV (reference sequence). The CDR3 region has the DNA TGTGCCAGCAGTCCGGAGGGGCCGATCTACAATGAGCAGTTCTTC. Translating gives CASSPEGPIYNEQFF.

This sequence joins TRBV9 and TRBJ2-1; D possibly matches TRBD1 or TRBD2 (5 bases each). Trimming removed 4 bases from V and 8 bases from J, with 19 bases in between. The CDR3 consists of 15 residues. CDR1 is SGDLS and CDR2 is YYNGEE in the germline V gene. The CDR3 DNA reads as TGTGCCAGCAGCCTCTTCGGGACGGCCAGCGATGAGCAGTTCTTC. This encodes CASSLFGTASDEQFF.

In its sample, this clone was seen a few times. This chain links TRBV15 with TRBJ1-5; D not resolved. CDR3 length: 19 residues. Trimming shortened V by 5 bases and J by 6 bases, and 29 bases separated the two germline ends. CDR1 is LNHNV, CDR2 YYDKDF, per germline (reference sequence). The CDR3 here is CATSSYSSTGASLRQPQHF. Here the CDR3 DNA reads TGTGCCACCAGCTCGTACTCCTCCACGGGAGCGTCACTTCGTCAGCCCCAGCATTTT.

The chain joins TRBV2 to TRBJ2-5, with a possible D match to TRBD1 (6 bases). This CDR3 is 15 amino acids long. The germline CDR1 and CDR2 sequences are SNHLY and FYNNEI. V was pared by 6 bases and J by 2 bases, with 16 bases between. This chain's CDR3 is CASRPYRDTQETQYF. In DNA form, the CDR3 reads TGTGCCAGCAGACCATACCGGGACACACAAGAGACCCAGTACTTC.

V usage is TRBV4-3 and J usage is TRBJ2-2, with D perhaps given as TRBD1 or TRBD2 (6 bases each). Germline CDR1 reads LGHNA; CDR2 reads YSLEER. The V end lost 1 base, the J end lost 6 bases, and 15 bases lay between the germline ends. The CDR3 extends over 16 amino acids. The CDR3 DNA is TGCGCCAGCAGCCAAGGAAGGGAAGGGGGGCCCGGGGAGCTGTTTTTT. Amino acids: CASSQGREGGPGELFF.

This clone was recorded once. The chain has TRBV6-5 and TRBJ2-3, with 7 bases lining up with TRBD1. The length of the CDR3 is 15 residues. The germline CDR1 and CDR2 sequences are MNHEY and SVGAGI. With 6 bases clipped from V and 3 bases from J, the junction kept 9 bases outside the gene matches. This CDR3 reads CASRTGTVVTDTQYF. CDR3 sequence (DNA): TGTGCCAGCAGGACCGGGACAGTCGTTACAGATACGCAGTATTTT.

CDR3 nucleotide sequence: TGTGCCAGCAGCGTACCGACAGATACGCAGTATTTT. Its translation is CASSVPTDTQYF. This sequence joins TRBV9 and TRBJ2-3; no clear D gene. CDR3 length: 12 amino acids. The V and J ends lost 1 base and 3 bases respectively, with 3 bases between them. Per germline, CDR1 SGDLS and CDR2 YYNGEE.

The chain combines TRBV27 with TRBJ2-7; the D call may be TRBD1 or TRBD2 (7 bases each). Deletions cut 6 bases from V and 6 bases from J, with 36 bases between. The germline gives CDR1 MNHEY, CDR2 SMNVEV (reference sequence). The CDR3 extends over 20 amino acids. The CDR3 bases are TGTGCCAGCAGGCGAGGTACAGGGGCCACTCGGGGGGCGTTAGCCCTCGAGCAGTACTTC. Encoded protein: CASRRGTGATRGALALEQYF.

This chain connects TRBV6-5 to TRBJ2-5, with D unclear. V gave up 2 bases and J gave up 4 bases, with 8 bases separating them. The CDR3 is made up of 13 amino acids. Germline CDR1 is MNHEY and CDR2 is SVGAGI. The chain's CDR3 is CASSYGNRETQYF. DNA for the CDR3: TGTGCCAGCAGTTACGGGAACCGAGAGACCCAGTACTTC.

The chain combines TRBV19 with TRBJ1-1; D unresolved. Germline-derived CDR1 and CDR2 are LNHDA and SQIVND (reference sequence). The V end was cut by 7 bases, the J end by 5 bases, with 11 bases between. The CDR3 spans 12 residues. The CDR3 nucleotides read TGTGCCAGTACATCCCGGGGAACTGAAGCTTTCTTT. This codes for CASTSRGTEAFF.

A word on this clone: A read error may account for a junction end that differs from germline. The J gene is TRBJ2-5, the V gene TRBV7-7, with a possible D match to TRBD2 (7 bases). The germline V gene has CDR1 SSHAT and CDR2 FNYEAQ (reference sequence). The CDR3 consists of 16 residues. The CDR3 DNA follows: TGTGCTAGCAGCTTAGAAGAGGGGGGGCCCGGGGAGACCCAGTACTTC. Translated, it gives CASSLEEGGPGETQYF.

This clone was detected once. The V and J genes are TRBV7-3 and TRBJ1-4; tentatively, D is TRBD1 (6 bases). Germline CDR1 reads SGHTA; CDR2 reads FQGTGA. Trimming pared 0 bases from V and 6 bases from J, leaving 11 bases between. CDR3 length: 15 residues. CDR3 nucleotide sequence: TGTGCCAGCAGCTTAACTGGGGCAGGGGATGAAAAACTGTTTTTT. Translated, it gives CASSLTGAGDEKLFF.

Here the CDR3 reads CASSATENSYNEQFF. DNA for the CDR3: TGTGCCAGCAGCGCAACAGAGAACTCCTACAATGAGCAGTTCTTC. The rearrangement uses TRBV9 and TRBJ2-1, with no clear D. The length of the CDR3 is 15 residues. Germline CDR1 and CDR2: SGDLS and YYNGEE. The V gene lost 3 bases and the J gene lost 0 bases, with 10 bases spanning the gap.